A single sample is the source of the 9 T cell receptor beta chains below, sequenced in a study of CD8+CD57+ T cells in acquired aplastic anemia (dated by TCRdb to the late 2010s). The reads were generated on an Illumina HiSeq 2000. Profiling of TCR beta VDJ combinations and CDR3 sequences used genomic DNA as the template. TCRdb ran its own pipeline on the public reads, namely fastp trimming at Q25 and MiXCR clone calling, and kept in-frame beta chains. For every CDR3 protein sequence, its rows merge into one entry that carries the most common genes and DNA. This sample comprises under 200,000 distinct CDR3 sequences, 40% to 50% of them detected only once. Together, the top ten hold about 2.8% of the sample. Expansion of CD8+CD57+ cells had been shown by flow cytometry in the patients chosen for sequencing. Material: sorted CD4+, CD8+, or CD8+CD57+ T cells (not recorded which) from PBMCs. These receptors all come from a human donor with aplastic anemia.

The V and J genes are TRBV7-9 and TRBJ2-7; weak D call: TRBD1 (6 bases). Deletions cut 6 bases from V and 9 bases from J, with 18 bases between. Germline-derived CDR1 and CDR2 are SEHNR and FQNEAQ (reference sequence). The CDR3 covers 13 residues. In nucleotides, the CDR3 is TGTGCCAGCAGATCAGGGTTTCCAGGGGCGCAGTACTTC. Translation: CASRSGFPGAQYF.

This clonotype was detected many times. The rearrangement uses TRBV12-5 and TRBJ2-7; D perhaps matches TRBD2 (5 bases). Germline lookup yields CDR1 LGHNT and CDR2 FRNRAP. The germline V and J ends were trimmed by 4 bases and 0 bases, with 7 bases remaining between them. The CDR3 is 13 amino acids. In nucleotides, the CDR3 is TGTGCTAGTGGTTCGGGAAGCTCCTACGAGCAGTACTTC. The encoded protein is CASGSGSSYEQYF.

The V call is TRBV5-1, the J call TRBJ2-7; 14 positions match TRBD2. This CDR3 has 17 amino acids. V shed 2 bases, J shed 5 bases, and the junction held 9 bases outside the gene matches. The germline CDR1 and CDR2 sequences are SGHRS and YFSETQ. The CDR3 sequence is CASSFATSGRAVDEQYF. Here the CDR3 DNA reads TGCGCCAGCAGCTTCGCGACTAGCGGGAGGGCAGTTGACGAGCAGTACTTC.

V usage is TRBV20-1 and J usage is TRBJ2-1; TRBD2 agrees at 8 bases. CDR1 DFQATT and CDR2 SNEGSKA come from the germline V gene (reference sequence). The V and J ends lost 6 bases and 2 bases, in that order; junction bases with no gene match: 6. CDR3 size: 14 residues. The CDR3 is CSASGRGAYNEQFF. The CDR3 coding sequence is TGCAGTGCCAGCGGGAGAGGCGCCTACAATGAGCAGTTCTTC.

This clonotype was picked up many times. The V call is TRBV5-4, the J call TRBJ1-3; D is possibly TRBD1 (6 bases). In germline, CDR1 is SGHNT, CDR2 YYREEE (reference sequence). With 1 base removed from V and 0 bases from J, the gap between germline ends came to 17 bases. This CDR3 region has 18 residues. The CDR3 DNA is TGTGCCAGCAGCTTGAACAGGGTAACCCGTAGCTCTGGAAACACCATATATTTT. It translates to CASSLNRVTRSSGNTIYF.

The V call is TRBV5-8, the J call TRBJ1-1; weak D call: TRBD1 (5 bases). CDR3 size: 15 residues. The V end was cut by 3 bases, the J end by 0 bases, with 12 bases between. The V gene's germline CDR1 is SGHTS and CDR2 YDEGEE. CDR3 sequence: CASSWVGGMNTEAFF. The CDR3 DNA reads TGTGCCAGCAGCTGGGTTGGGGGGATGAACACTGAAGCTTTCTTT.

This chain uses TRBV30 with TRBJ1-3, with TRBD1 identical over 9 bases. With V trimmed by 1 base and J by 2 bases, 3 bases remained unmatched. The CDR3 runs to 15 residues. Germline V gene lookup returns CDR1 GTSNPN and CDR2 SVGIG (reference sequence). The chain's CDR3 is CAWSGGQGPGNTIYF. CDR3 bases: TGTGCCTGGAGTGGGGGACAGGGACCTGGAAACACCATATATTTT.

This clonotype was detected a few times. V and J are TRBV30 and TRBJ1-4; no clear D gene. The V end lost 0 bases, the J end lost 8 bases, and 16 bases lay between the germline ends. Germline V gives CDR1 GTSNPN, CDR2 SVGIG (reference sequence). This CDR3 region has 15 residues. The CDR3, as DNA: TGTGCCTGGAGTGTCATCGGCTCTGGGAAAGAAAAACTGTTTTTT. It encodes CAWSVIGSGKEKLFF.

This clonotype was seen only once. Lacking the conserved final phenylalanine or tryptophan, this CDR3 likely reflects a read error. The J gene is TRBJ2-1, the V gene TRBV5-4, with D unclear. The CDR3 contains 16 residues. The germline gives CDR1 SGHNT, CDR2 YYREEE (reference sequence). With 0 bases removed from V and 2 bases from J, the gap between germline ends came to 12 bases. The CDR3 region is CASSLATTVPYNEQFL. DNA for the CDR3: TGTGCCAGCAGCTTGGCCACGACGGTGCCCTACAATGAGCAGTTCCTC.